A selection of T cell receptor beta chains follows, all from one sample in a study of T cell repertoires in ileal Crohn's disease. Data came from immunoSEQ multiplex PCR; TCRdb stores just in-frame clones and leaves some out. Counted here are about 11,000 clones, less than 85% occurring once; the ten biggest clones make up roughly 6.9%. The sample was ileal tissue. The origin of the receptors is an adult with Crohn's disease. Both conserved end residues are part of each CDR3. D genes are given only for firm matches. Some rows have no size entry. The others give once, few or many, or a class for an expanded clone.

j_call v_call clone_size d_call cdr3_nt cdr3_aa
TRBJ2-1 TRBV5-4 - TRBD1 TGTGCCAGCAGCGCCCCCCCGGGACAGGTCCTAAACAATGAGCAGTTCTTC CASSAPPGQVLNNEQFF
TRBJ2-1 TRBV5-6 medium-sized TRBD1 TGTGCCAGCAGCTTGGGAGACAGGGCGTACAATGAGCAGTTCTTC CASSLGDRAYNEQFF
TRBJ1-1 TRBV2 - TRBD1 TGTGCCAGCAGCGAACGGCAGGGGGCTGGAAACACTGAAGCTTTCTTT CASSERQGAGNTEAFF
TRBJ2-7 TRBV20-1 - - TGCAGTGCCAGAACAAATTACGAGCAGTACTTC CSARTNYEQYF
TRBJ2-7 TRBV9 - TRBD1 TGTGCCAGCAGCGAGAGGACAGGGGGCTCGAGTGAGCAGTACTTC CASSERTGGSSEQYF
TRBJ1-2 TRBV11-2 few - TGTGCCAGCAGCTTACAGTTTGGGGGGGCTGATGGCTACACCTTC CASSLQFGGADGYTF
TRBJ1-2 TRBV6-1 - TRBD1 TGTGCCAGCAGTGAATTTGGGACAGGGCGCTATGGCTACACCTTC CASSEFGTGRYGYTF
TRBJ2-7 TRBV4-1 - - TGCGCCAGCAGTCGGGACACAAGCTACGAGCAGTACTTC CASSRDTSYEQYF
TRBJ1-2 TRBV5-6 - TRBD1 TGTGCCAGCAGCCCCGGACAGGAGGGATATGGCTACACCTTC CASSPGQEGYGYTF
TRBJ2-1 TRBV2 - - TGTGCCAGCCCGTCGGGGAGCAACGAGCAGTTCTTC CASPSGSNEQFF
TRBJ2-2 TRBV7-2 - TRBD2 TGTGCCAGCAGCCCCCGCGGGGGGCGCACCGGGGAGCTGTTTTTT CASSPRGGRTGELFF
TRBJ1-5 TRBV4-2 - - TGTGCCAGCAGCCGAGAGGGCTCCCAGCCCCAGCATTTT CASSREGSQPQHF
TRBJ1-1 TRBV14 - - TGTGCCAGCAGCCCCCGGATGGAGGCCCAAGCTTTCTTT CASSPRMEAQAFF
TRBJ2-3 TRBV6-6 - TRBD2 TGTGCCAGCAGTCAGGGACTAGCGGGGGGCACAGATACGCAGTATTTT CASSQGLAGGTDTQYF
TRBJ2-2 TRBV5-3 - TRBD1 TGTGCCAGAAGCATGAACAGGGGAAAACGGGCCGGGGAGCTGTTTTTT CARSMNRGKRAGELFF
TRBJ2-3 TRBV2 few - TGTGCCAGCAGTGTGCGAGATACGCAGTATTTT CASSVRDTQYF
TRBJ2-7 TRBV6-5 - - TGTGCCAGCAGCCCCGACGACTATACCTACGAGCAGTACTTC CASSPDDYTYEQYF
TRBJ1-2 TRBV20-1 - - TGCAGTGTTTCGACGGGTGGCTACACCTTC CSVSTGGYTF
TRBJ2-7 TRBV25-1 - - TGTGCCAGCAGTGATTCGCAGGGGCCCTCCTACGAGCAGTACTTC CASSDSQGPSYEQYF
TRBJ2-1 TRBV2 - - TGTGCCAGCAGTGAAAGGGGCCGAACGTCTGGTGAGCAGTTCTTC CASSERGRTSGEQFF
TRBJ2-7 TRBV29-1 few TRBD2 TGCAGCGTTAGACTAGCGGGGGCCGAGCAGTACTTC CSVRLAGAEQYF
TRBJ2-7 TRBV2 - TRBD2 TGTGCCAGCGACGGGGGGGATTCCTCCTACGAGCAGTACTTC CASDGGDSSYEQYF
TRBJ1-5 TRBV30 - TRBD1 TGTGCCCGGAGTGTACACCCGACAGGGGTGAATCAGCCCCAGCATTTT CARSVHPTGVNQPQHF
TRBJ1-5 TRBV2 - - TGTGCCAGCAGTCAGGCAAAGCCTGCCCAGCATTTT CASSQAKPAQHF
TRBJ1-2 TRBV6-5 - - TGTGCCAGCAGTCCCCCAGGGAACTATGGCTACACCTTC CASSPPGNYGYTF
TRBJ2-4 TRBV7-9 - - TGTGCCAGCTCTACCGACTTGGACTTGCCCAAAAACATTCAGTACTTC CASSTDLDLPKNIQYF
TRBJ1-5 TRBV6-6 - - TGTGCCAGCAGTTACACCGGGGGATCAAGCAATCAGCCCCAGCATTTT CASSYTGGSSNQPQHF
TRBJ2-3 TRBV5-6 - TRBD2 TGTGCCAGCAGCTTGGGGGCGGGGGTGAGCACAGATACGCAGTATTTT CASSLGAGVSTDTQYF
TRBJ2-7 TRBV19 few - TGTGCCAGTAGTCTGACAGTTTCAACCTACGAGCAGTACTTC CASSLTVSTYEQYF
TRBJ2-7 TRBV21-1 - - TGTGCCAGCAGCAAAGCGCATAAGGGACAGTACCTCCGGGAGCAGTACTTC CASSKAHKGQYLREQYF
TRBJ1-2 TRBV14 - - TGTGCCAGCAGCCCGGGACGGACTACCTATGGCTACACCTTC CASSPGRTTYGYTF
TRBJ2-7 TRBV2 - - TGTGCCAGCAGTGAATCCGCGAGGTCCGAGCAGTACTTC CASSESARSEQYF
TRBJ1-1 TRBV29-1 - - TGCAGCGTTGACGGGGGGGGCCACACTGAAGCTTTCTTT CSVDGGGHTEAFF
TRBJ1-1 TRBV6-6 - - TGTGCCAGCAGTTACCGGGAAGCTTTCTTT CASSYREAFF
TRBJ2-3 TRBV5-1 - - TGCGCCAGCAGCCCAGACGGGGGTGGAGATACGCAGTATTTT CASSPDGGGDTQYF
TRBJ2-1 TRBV10-3 few TRBD2 TGTGCCATCAGCGGCGGGGGGAATTACAATGAGCAGTTCTTC CAISGGGNYNEQFF
TRBJ1-1 TRBV10-3 - - TGTGCCATCAGGGGAGGGCCGTTGAACACTGAAGCTTTCTTT CAIRGGPLNTEAFF
TRBJ1-6 TRBV7-9 - - TGTGCCAGCAGCCACCCTCCCGGGGAAATCAATTCACCCCTCCACTTT CASSHPPGEINSPLHF
TRBJ1-2 TRBV7-9 few TRBD1 TGTGCCAGCAGGCCGGGGACAGTTTATGGCTACACCTTC CASRPGTVYGYTF
TRBJ1-4 TRBV7-6 - - TGTGCCAGCAGCCAGGGGAGGGTTTCTCCTAATGAAAAACTGTTTTTT CASSQGRVSPNEKLFF
TRBJ1-2 TRBV19 few - TGTGCCAGTAAATGGAGGTTGGGCAGCACTAACTATGGCTACACCTTC CASKWRLGSTNYGYTF
TRBJ1-2 TRBV9 - - TGTGCCAGCAGCTCTATAGGGACAATCGGATTAGGCTACACCTTC CASSSIGTIGLGYTF
TRBJ2-1 TRBV9 - TRBD2 TGTGCCAGCAGCGTAGGGGGGGGAGAGGTTCAGGGGCAGTTCTTC CASSVGGGEVQGQFF
TRBJ1-1 TRBV19 - - TGTGCCAGTCAACGAGGACATCCGAACACTGAAGCTTTCTTT CASQRGHPNTEAFF
TRBJ1-2 TRBV18 - TRBD1 TGTGCCAGCTCAACCGGGACAGACCCCTATGGCTACACCTTC CASSTGTDPYGYTF
TRBJ1-1 TRBV6-5 - - TGTGCCAGCTTTCCTGCAGGGTTGTTCACTGAAGCTTTCTTT CASFPAGLFTEAFF
TRBJ1-4 TRBV18 - - TGTGCCAGCTCACCACCGGGGGGACGGGGCGAAAAACTGTTTTTT CASSPPGGRGEKLFF
TRBJ1-5 TRBV14 once - TGTGCCAGCAGCCAGAGCCACTATCAGCCCCAGCATTTT CASSQSHYQPQHF
TRBJ1-3 TRBV18 - TRBD1 TGTGCCAGCTCACCACCGACAGGGCGTAGAAACACCATATATTTT CASSPPTGRRNTIYF
TRBJ2-7 TRBV7-6 - - TGTGCCAGCAGCGCAGGGGCCCAATACGAGCAGTACTTC CASSAGAQYEQYF
TRBJ2-7 TRBV18 - TRBD2 TGTGCCAGCTCGGCAGGGACTAGCGTGCTTCGTGAGCAGTACTTC CASSAGTSVLREQYF
TRBJ2-1 TRBV5-6 - TRBD2 TGTGCCAGCAGCTTGGGCGGGGGGCTGTCCTACAATGAGCAGTTCTTC CASSLGGGLSYNEQFF
TRBJ1-5 TRBV30 few - TGTGCCTGGAGTGTACCAGGACTCAATCAGCCCCAGCATTTT CAWSVPGLNQPQHF
TRBJ2-3 TRBV27 - - TGTGCCAGCAGTTTCGTGGGGGACTTTACAGATACGCAGTATTTT CASSFVGDFTDTQYF
TRBJ1-4 TRBV2 - - TGTGCCAGCACCACCATAAGGACTGATGAAAAACTGTTTTTT CASTTIRTDEKLFF
TRBJ2-1 TRBV19 - TRBD1 TGTGCCAGTAGTATAGAAGGGGGACAGTACAATGAGCAGTTCTTC CASSIEGGQYNEQFF
TRBJ2-1 TRBV19 - - TGTGCCAGTAGTATCCGGACACCCTCAGATGAGCAGTTCTTC CASSIRTPSDEQFF
TRBJ1-2 TRBV5-1 - TRBD1 TGCGCCAGCAGCTTGGGACAGGGAGCAGATGGCTACACCTTC CASSLGQGADGYTF
TRBJ1-3 TRBV29-1 - - TGCAGCGCCGGCGGGGACGGGGTCTCTGGAAACACCATATATTTT CSAGGDGVSGNTIYF